Following are 9 T cell receptor beta chains from one sample sequenced in a study of shared clonotypes between healthy human individuals. Naive CD8 cells comprised CD45RO-negative, CCR7-positively selected cells, excluding terminally differentiated effector memory CD45RA+ cells. Sequenced by immunoSEQ multiplex PCR; TCRdb stores in-frame clones only, minus some. Among a few million clones listed, about 94% were seen once. Sequenced: naive CD8+ T cells from PBMCs. Receptors originate from a man younger than 35 in good health. Some clones in this sample may be carry-over from other donors' samples.

This clone has just one count. The gene calls are TRBV27 and TRBJ1-5; D gene uncertain. This CDR3 is built from 15 residues. Germline V gives CDR1 MNHEY, CDR2 SMNVEV (reference sequence). V lost 2 bases and J lost 3, with 11 bases in between. This CDR3 reads CASSLDGVDNQPQHF. CDR3 nucleotide sequence: TGTGCCAGCAGTTTAGACGGGGTCGACAATCAGCCCCAGCATTTT.

The chain joins TRBV27 to TRBJ2-3, with 10 positions matching TRBD2. This CDR3 has 16 residues. The V segment lost 6 bases and the J segment 6 bases; nucleotides outside the gene matches: 12. Germline V CDR1 and CDR2: MNHEY, SMNVEV (reference sequence). This CDR3 reads CASSHLAGAIWDTQYF. The DNA for the CDR3 is TGTGCCAGCAGCCACCTAGCGGGAGCCATCTGGGATACGCAGTATTTT.

The gene calls are TRBV27 and TRBJ2-3; perhaps TRBD2 as D (6 bases). The CDR3 extends over 13 amino acids. Trimming cost V 5 bases and J 5 bases, with 11 bases left between them. Germline V gives CDR1 MNHEY, CDR2 SMNVEV (reference sequence). The CDR3 DNA sequence: TGTGCCAGCAGTATCCAGGGAGGAGATACGCAGTATTTT. Residues: CASSIQGGDTQYF.

In the case of this clone: The sample carries other DNA sequences with the same CDR3. This chain joins TRBV5-1 and TRBJ2-7, with 7 bases that match TRBD1. V was clipped by 2 bases and J by 2 bases; unmatched bases: 4. Per the germline V gene, CDR1 is SGHRS and CDR2 is YFSETQ. This CDR3 has 14 amino acids. CDR3 coding DNA: TGCGCCAGCAGCTTAACAGGGACAGCCTACGAGCAGTACTTC. Protein: CASSLTGTAYEQYF.

J is TRBJ1-1 and V is TRBV7-2, with a weak D call TRBD1 (5 bases). CDR3 length: 15 amino acids. CDR1 SGHTA and CDR2 FQGNSA come from the germline V gene. V lost 5 bases and J lost 3, with 16 bases in between. The CDR3 DNA reads as TGTGCCAGCAGCAGCCGGGGGGTTCTGTACACTGAAGCTTTCTTT. Protein: CASSSRGVLYTEAFF. The whole variable domain, filled in from reference TRBV7-2 and TRBJ1-1, reads GAGVSQSPSNKVTEKGKDVELRCDPISGHTALYWYRQSLGQGLEFLIYFQGNSAPDKSGLPSDRFSAERTGGSVSTLTIQRTQQEDSAVYLCASSSRGVLYTEAFFGQGTRLTVV.

The V call is TRBV5-1, the J call TRBJ1-1; 8 bases match TRBD1. Germline CDR1 SGHRS, CDR2 YFSETQ. CDR3 length: 15 residues. With 2 bases clipped from V and 0 bases from J, the junction kept 3 bases outside the gene matches. This chain's CDR3 is CASSFLQGVNTEAFF. In DNA form, the CDR3 reads TGCGCCAGCAGCTTCCTACAGGGGGTGAACACTGAAGCTTTCTTT.

V gene TRBV2 combines with J gene TRBJ2-7, with TRBD2 identical over 11 bases. CDR1 is SNHLY, CDR2 FYNNEI, per germline. V trimming: 6 bases; J trimming: 1 base; junction bases outside the gene matches: 2. CDR3 length: 14 residues. CDR3 bases: TGTGCCAGCAGGGGACTAGCGGCTTCCTACGAGCAGTACTTC. Amino acid sequence: CASRGLAASYEQYF.

In its sample, this clone was seen once. The rearrangement joins TRBV28 to TRBJ2-3, with D perhaps matching TRBD2 (5 bases). CDR1 and CDR2 from the germline V gene are MDHEN and SYDVKM. The V and J ends lost 6 bases and 4 bases respectively, with 14 bases between them. The CDR3 loop spans 14 amino acids. The CDR3 DNA reads as TGTGCCAGCAGCCCCGAGGGTTCTGCAGATACGCAGTATTTT. Encoded protein: CASSPEGSADTQYF.

The V call is TRBV10-2, the J call TRBJ2-7, with D possibly being TRBD1 (6 bases). V gave up 6 bases and J gave up 1 base, with 13 bases separating them. The V gene's germline CDR1 is WSHSY and CDR2 SAAADI. The CDR3 is made up of 14 amino acids. In DNA, the CDR3 is TGCGCCAGCAGACCCCAGGGGCCTTCCTACGAGCAGTACTTC. This gives the protein CASRPQGPSYEQYF.